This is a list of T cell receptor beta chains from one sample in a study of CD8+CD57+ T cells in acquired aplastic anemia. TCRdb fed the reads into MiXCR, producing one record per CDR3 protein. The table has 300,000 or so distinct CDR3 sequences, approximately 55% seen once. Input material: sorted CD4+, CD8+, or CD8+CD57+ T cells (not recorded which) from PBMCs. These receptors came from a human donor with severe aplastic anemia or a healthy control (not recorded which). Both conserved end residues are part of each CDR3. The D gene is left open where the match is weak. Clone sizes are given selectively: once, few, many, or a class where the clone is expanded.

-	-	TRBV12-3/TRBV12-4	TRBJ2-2	TGTGCCGCCGCGGCGGGACTCCCCGGGGAGCTGTTTTTT	CAAAAGLPGELFF
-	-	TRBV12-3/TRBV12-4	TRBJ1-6	TGTGCCAGCAGTTTGAGGGGGTATAATTCACCCCTCCACTTT	CASSLRGYNSPLHF
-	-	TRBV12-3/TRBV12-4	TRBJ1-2	TGTGCCAGCAGTGGAGCCCCCTATGGCTACACCTTC	CASSGAPYGYTF
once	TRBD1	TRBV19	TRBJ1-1	TGTGCCAGTAGTATACCAAGGACAGGGAACACTGAAGCTTTCTTT	CASSIPRTGNTEAFF
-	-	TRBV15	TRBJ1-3	TGTGCCACCAGCCTCTGGAGGGGAAACACCATATATTTT	CATSLWRGNTIYF
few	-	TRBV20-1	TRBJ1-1	TGCAGTGCTAGAGATCCAAGGCAAAACACTGAAGCTTTCTTT	CSARDPRQNTEAFF
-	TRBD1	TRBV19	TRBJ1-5	TGTGCCAGTAGTCCGCGGGACAGGAGAAATCAGCCCCAGCATTTT	CASSPRDRRNQPQHF
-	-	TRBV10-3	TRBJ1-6	TGTGCCATCAGTCGGACGGATAATTCACCCCTCCACTTT	CAISRTDNSPLHF
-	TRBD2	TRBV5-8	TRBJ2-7	TGTGCCAGCAGCAGGACTAGCGAGGCCTACGAGCAGTACTTC	CASSRTSEAYEQYF
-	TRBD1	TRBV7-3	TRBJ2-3	TGTGCCAGCAGCCTAACGGACAGGGGTGCAGATACGCAGTATTTT	CASSLTDRGADTQYF
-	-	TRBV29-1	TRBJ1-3	TGCAGCGTTGAAAACAGGGTTATTTCTGGAAACACCATATATTTT	CSVENRVISGNTIYF
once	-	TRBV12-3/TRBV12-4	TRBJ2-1	TGTGCCAGCTCTTTTAGCGACCGACCATTCTTC	CASSFSDRPFF
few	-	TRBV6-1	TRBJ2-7	TGTGCCAGCAGTGAAGATACAGGTACCTACGAGCAGTACTTC	CASSEDTGTYEQYF
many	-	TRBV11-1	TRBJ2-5	TGTGCCAGCAGCTCCGTCGGGGGCCGGGAGACCCAGTACTTC	CASSSVGGRETQYF
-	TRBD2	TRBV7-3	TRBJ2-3	TGTGCCAGCAGGGAGACTAGCGGGACTAGCACAGATACGCAGTATTTT	CASRETSGTSTDTQYF
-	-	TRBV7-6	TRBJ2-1	TGTGCCAGCAGCTTAGCCGTTTCGTCCCCTGAGCAGTTCTTC	CASSLAVSSPEQFF
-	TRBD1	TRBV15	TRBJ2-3	TGTGCCACCCAGGGGGCGGATGATACGCAGTATTTT	CATQGADDTQYF
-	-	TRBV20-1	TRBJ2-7	TGCAGTGCTTCTGCCAGGGAACCTTACGAGCAGTACTTC	CSASAREPYEQYF
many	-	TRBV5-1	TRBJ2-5	TGCGCCAGCAGCTTGGAGGGGGGGCCCCAAGAGACCCAGTACTTC	CASSLEGGPQETQYF
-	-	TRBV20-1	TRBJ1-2	TGCAGTGCGTCCTCTAAAGGGGCCTATGGCTACACCTTC	CSASSKGAYGYTF
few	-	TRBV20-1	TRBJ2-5	TGCAGTGCTGGAAACGGGATCCAAGAGACCCAGTACTTC	CSAGNGIQETQYF
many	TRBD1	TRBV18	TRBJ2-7	TGTGCCAGCTCCATGGGACAGGGAGTCCCCTACGAGCAGTACTTC	CASSMGQGVPYEQYF
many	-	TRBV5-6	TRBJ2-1	TGTGCCAGCAGCTTCCCGAAAGGTAGAACCGTAATGGGTTCCTACAATGAGCAGTTCTTC	CASSFPKGRTVMGSYNEQFF
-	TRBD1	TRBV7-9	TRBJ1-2	TGTGCCAGCAGCTTAGGGACAGGGGGAGGTGGCTACACCTTC	CASSLGTGGGGYTF
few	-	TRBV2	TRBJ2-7	TGTGCCAGCAGTGAAGAAAACGAGCAGTACTTC	CASSEENEQYF
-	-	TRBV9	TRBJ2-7	TGTGCCAGCAGCGCGCGGGAATTTCCTAGCTACGAGCAGTACTTC	CASSAREFPSYEQYF
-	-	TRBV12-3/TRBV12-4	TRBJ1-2	TGTGCCAGCAGTTTAGTAATAGGGAGGTATGGCTACACCTTC	CASSLVIGRYGYTF
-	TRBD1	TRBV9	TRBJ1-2	TGTGCCAGCAGCGCCAGGGACAGGGGGACCTATGGCTACACCTTC	CASSARDRGTYGYTF
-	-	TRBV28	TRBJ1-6	TGTGCCACTTTCCCCGTTGGATCACCCCTCCACTTT	CATFPVGSPLHF
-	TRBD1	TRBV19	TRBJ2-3	TGTGCCAGTAGTATGCAGGGGGCGTCAGATACGCAGTATTTT	CASSMQGASDTQYF
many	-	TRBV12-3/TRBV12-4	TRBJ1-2	TGTGCCAGCAGCCCAGTCGGGGAGTTGAGGGGCTACACCTTC	CASSPVGELRGYTF
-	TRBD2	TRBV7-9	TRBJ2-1	TGTGCCAGCAGCTTAGAATCTGGCCCGGGGGGGGACGACAATGAGCAGTTCTTC	CASSLESGPGGDDNEQFF
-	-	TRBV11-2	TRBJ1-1	TGTGCCAGCAGTCTCCACCCCCTAGGCACTGAAGCTTTCTTT	CASSLHPLGTEAFF
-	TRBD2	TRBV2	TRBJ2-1	TGTGCCAGCAGTTTAGCGGGAAGCAATGAGCAGTTCTTC	CASSLAGSNEQFF
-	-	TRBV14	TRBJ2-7	TGTGCCAGCAGCCAGAGGGCATTCGAGCAGTACTTC	CASSQRAFEQYF
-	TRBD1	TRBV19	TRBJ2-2	TGTGCCAGTACTACTGGACAGGGGGCCGGGGAGCTGTTTTTT	CASTTGQGAGELFF
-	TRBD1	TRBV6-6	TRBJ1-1	TGTGCCAGCAGTTTAGGGGGACAGGGGCACAATAGGGACACTGAAGCTTTCTTT	CASSLGGQGHNRDTEAFF
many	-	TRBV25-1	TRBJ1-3	TGTGCCAGCAGTGAATTTGGTCCAGGCTCTGGAAACACCATATATTTT	CASSEFGPGSGNTIYF
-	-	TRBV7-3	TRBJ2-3	TGTGCCAGCAGCCTCGGGGTGAGCACAGATACGCAGTATTTT	CASSLGVSTDTQYF
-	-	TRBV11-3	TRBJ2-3	TGTGCCAGCAGCCCCTCTCCCGTTCGGGATACGCAGTATTTT	CASSPSPVRDTQYF
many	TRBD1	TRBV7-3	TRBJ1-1	TGTGCCAGCAGCTTAACGGGACAGTTCACAAGCACTGAAGCTTTCTTT	CASSLTGQFTSTEAFF
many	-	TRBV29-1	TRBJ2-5	TGCAGCTCGTCGGGCCTATCCCAAGAGACCCAGTACTTC	CSSSGLSQETQYF
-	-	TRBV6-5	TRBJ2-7	TGTGCCAGCAGTTACTTAGAGGGGTTAGTCGACGAGCAGTACTTC	CASSYLEGLVDEQYF
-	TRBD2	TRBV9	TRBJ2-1	TGTGCCAGCAGCCGACCGGGACTAGGGCTGACCTCCCATGAGCAGTTCTTC	CASSRPGLGLTSHEQFF
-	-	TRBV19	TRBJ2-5	TGTGCCAGTAGTATGATTCGGGACTCCTCTGACCAAGAGACCCAGTACTTC	CASSMIRDSSDQETQYF
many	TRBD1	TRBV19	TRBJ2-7	TGTGCCAGAAAACACGGACAGGGCTACGAGCAGTACTTC	CARKHGQGYEQYF
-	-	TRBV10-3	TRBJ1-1	TGTGCCATCACTGAGCAGGGAGAGGGCACTGAAGCTTTCTTT	CAITEQGEGTEAFF
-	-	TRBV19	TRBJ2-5	TGTGCCAGTAGTTTTGCGGAGACCCAGTACTTC	CASSFAETQYF
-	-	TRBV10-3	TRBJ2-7	TGTGCCATCAGTGAGATAGAGGCAGAGCAGTACTTC	CAISEIEAEQYF
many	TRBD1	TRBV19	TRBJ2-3	TGTGCCAGTAGTACCTGGGACAGGGGGCATGCGGATACGCAGTATTTT	CASSTWDRGHADTQYF
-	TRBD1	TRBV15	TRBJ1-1	TGTGCCACCAGCAGCTCCCCTGGGGACAGGGGGCGCAAGGCTTTCTTT	CATSSSPGDRGRKAFF
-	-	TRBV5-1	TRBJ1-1	TGCGCCAGCAGCTTAGCTGGGGCATCGGACACTGAAGCTTTCTTT	CASSLAGASDTEAFF
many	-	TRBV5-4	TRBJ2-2	TGTGCCAGCAGCTTGGCCGAGGGTCGTAACACCGGGGAGCTGTTTTTT	CASSLAEGRNTGELFF